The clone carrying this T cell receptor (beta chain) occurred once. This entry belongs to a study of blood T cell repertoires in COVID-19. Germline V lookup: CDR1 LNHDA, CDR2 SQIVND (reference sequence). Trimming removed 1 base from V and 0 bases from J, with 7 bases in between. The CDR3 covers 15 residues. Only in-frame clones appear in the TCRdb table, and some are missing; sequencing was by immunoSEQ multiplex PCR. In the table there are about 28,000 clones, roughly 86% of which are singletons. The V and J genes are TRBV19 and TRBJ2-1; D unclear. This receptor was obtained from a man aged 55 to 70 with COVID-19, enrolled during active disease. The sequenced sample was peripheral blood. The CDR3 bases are TGTGCCAGTAGTATAGCCCGGAGCTCCTACAATGAGCAGTTCTTC. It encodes CASSIARSSYNEQFF.